Shown below are 3 T cell receptor beta chains from a single sample sequenced in a study of blood T cell repertoires in COVID-19. Produced via immunoSEQ multiplex PCR; TCRdb's table is partial and in-frame only. The repertoire has around 150,000 clones, 80% to 90% of them found once; the top ten carry roughly 8.2%. The material sequenced was peripheral blood. All receptors come from a man in his 60s with acute or convalescent COVID-19.

The rearrangement joins TRBV3-1 (or the pseudogene TRBV3-2) to TRBJ1-2; D unresolved. The CDR3 is 12 residues long. Between the trimmed V and J ends, which lost 4 bases and 8 bases, there was a span of 11 bases. Germline values: CDR1 LGHDT, CDR2 YNNKEL (reference sequence). The CDR3 coding sequence is TGTGCCAGCAGCCGCCGGGCGGGGGGCTACACCTTC. It codes for CASSRRAGGYTF.

The chain links TRBV30 to TRBJ1-2, with 9 bases lining up with TRBD1. J gave up 5 bases and V 1 base, and 2 bases lay outside the gene matches. The CDR3 loop spans 13 amino acids. In germline, CDR1 is GTSNPN, CDR2 SVGIG (reference sequence). The DNA of the CDR3 is TGTGCCTGGAGTGAAGACAGGGGGTATGGCTACACCTTC. It is translated as CAWSEDRGYGYTF.

This clone was counted only a few times. The V call is TRBV5-1, the J call TRBJ1-3; TRBD1 aligns across 7 bases. Looked up from germline, CDR1 is SGHRS and CDR2 is YFSETQ. CDR3 length equals 17 residues. The junction had 13 bases not matched to a gene; V was cut back by 5 bases and J by 2 bases. The CDR3 nucleotides read TGCGCCAGCAGTCTGGGCGACAGGGTCCCACCTGGAAACACCATATATTTT. It codes for CASSLGDRVPPGNTIYF.